These T cell receptor beta chains were read from a single sample in a study of read filtering for tumor transcriptome and immune sequencing. Each CDR3 protein gets one entry after TCRdb re-called the reads with MiXCR. The sample contains almost 40,000 distinct CDR3 sequences, 14% of which appear only once. Sequencing was performed on a population of CD138-negative cells sorted from bone marrow. These TCRs come from a donor at least 40 years old with multiple myeloma. Both conserved end residues are part of each CDR3. A D gene is named only where the DNA matches it firmly. Clone size appears in some rows only: once, few, many, or a class for an expanded clone.

size: many; V: TRBV20-1; length: 15; J: TRBJ2-3; D: .; CDR3: CSASGQRTFTDTQYF; DNA: TGCAGTGCTAGCGGACAGCGAACTTTCACAGATACGCAGTATTTT
size: many; V: TRBV7-2; length: 13; J: TRBJ2-7; D: .; CDR3: CASSLDHRTEQYF; DNA: TGTGCCAGCAGCTTAGACCATCGTACCGAGCAGTACTTC
size: many; V: TRBV6-5; length: 12; J: TRBJ1-1; D: .; CDR3: CASSLIGTEAFF; DNA: TGTGCCAGCAGTCTAATAGGGACTGAAGCTTTCTTT
size: many; V: TRBV7-8; length: 16; J: TRBJ1-5; D: TRBD1; CDR3: CASSPTQGASDQPQHF; DNA: TGTGCCAGCAGCCCTACACAGGGGGCGTCTGATCAGCCCCAGCATTTT
size: many; V: TRBV19; length: 15; J: TRBJ1-5; D: TRBD1; CDR3: CASSIGQGRNQPQHF; DNA: TGTGCCAGTAGTATCGGACAGGGTCGCAATCAGCCCCAGCATTTT
size: many; V: TRBV7-3; length: 14; J: TRBJ1-1; D: .; CDR3: CASSLTNMNTEAFF; DNA: TGTGCCAGCAGCTTAACGAATATGAACACTGAAGCTTTCTTT
size: many; V: TRBV6-2/TRBV6-3; length: 17; J: TRBJ1-5; D: TRBD1; CDR3: CASSYSGGQISNQPQHF; DNA: TGTGCCAGCAGTTACTCGGGGGGACAGATTAGCAATCAGCCCCAGCATTTT
size: .; V: TRBV12-3/TRBV12-4; length: 15; J: TRBJ2-2; D: .; CDR3: CATTEQGRGTGGLFF; DNA: TGTGCCACCACGGAACAGGGGCGGGGCACCGGGGGGCTGTTTTTT
size: many; V: TRBV4-1; length: 13; J: TRBJ2-2; D: .; CDR3: CASSRPNTGELFF; DNA: TGCGCCAGCAGCCGCCCGAACACCGGGGAGCTGTTTTTT
size: .; V: TRBV6-2/TRBV6-3; length: 12; J: TRBJ2-7; D: .; CDR3: CASSLLAYEQYF; DNA: TGTGCCAGCAGTCTACTAGCCTACGAGCAGTACTTC
size: many; V: TRBV6-5; length: 13; J: TRBJ1-1; D: .; CDR3: CASSYRFSTEAFF; DNA: TGTGCCAGCAGTTACAGGTTTTCCACTGAAGCTTTCTTT
size: few; V: TRBV28; length: 16; J: TRBJ2-2; D: .; CDR3: CASRYSGTANTGELFF; DNA: TGTGCCAGCAGATATTCCGGGACGGCAAACACCGGGGAGCTGTTTTTT
size: many; V: TRBV2; length: 15; J: TRBJ2-2; D: .; CDR3: CASSDRQLNTGELFF; DNA: TGTGCCAGCAGTGATCGACAGCTAAACACCGGGGAGCTGTTTTTT
size: many; V: TRBV20-1; length: 14; J: TRBJ2-7; D: TRBD2; CDR3: CSARGLAPTYEQYF; DNA: TGCAGTGCCCGGGGACTAGCGCCGACCTACGAGCAGTACTTC
size: many; V: TRBV28; length: 14; J: TRBJ1-4; D: .; CDR3: CASNPGNLGEKLFF; DNA: TGTGCCAGCAACCCGGGGAACTTGGGTGAAAAACTGTTTTTT
size: many; V: TRBV6-6; length: 13; J: TRBJ2-1; D: TRBD1; CDR3: CASRDRSYNEQFF; DNA: TGTGCCAGCCGGGACAGATCCTACAATGAGCAGTTCTTC
size: .; V: TRBV4-2; length: 12; J: TRBJ1-5; D: .; CDR3: CASSFLGQPQHF; DNA: TGTGCCAGCAGCTTTCTGGGTCAGCCCCAGCATTTT
size: many; V: TRBV20-1; length: 13; J: TRBJ1-1; D: .; CDR3: CSARDQGITEAFF; DNA: TGCAGTGCTAGAGATCAGGGGATCACTGAAGCTTTCTTT
size: many; V: TRBV28; length: 15; J: TRBJ2-7; D: .; CDR3: CASSSFGTGTYEQYF; DNA: TGTGCCAGCAGTTCCTTCGGGACGGGTACCTACGAGCAGTACTTC
size: many; V: TRBV18; length: 12; J: TRBJ2-5; D: .; CDR3: CASSRDSETQYF; DNA: TGTGCCAGCTCACGCGATAGTGAGACCCAGTACTTC
size: many; V: TRBV10-3; length: 16; J: TRBJ2-1; D: TRBD1; CDR3: CAISGTGPPIRNEQFF; DNA: TGTGCCATCAGTGGGACAGGCCCTCCTATACGCAATGAGCAGTTCTTC
size: many; V: TRBV2; length: 15; J: TRBJ1-5; D: .; CDR3: CASSESIPGDQPQHF; DNA: TGTGCCAGCAGTGAATCAATACCAGGGGATCAGCCCCAGCATTTT
size: few; V: TRBV5-4; length: 12; J: TRBJ2-1; D: .; CDR3: CASSLDHNEQFF; DNA: TGTGCCAGCAGCTTGGATCACAATGAGCAGTTCTTC
size: few; V: TRBV18; length: 13; J: TRBJ2-3; D: .; CDR3: CASSPLLGDTQYF; DNA: TGTGCCAGCTCACCACTCCTTGGGGATACGCAGTATTTT
size: many; V: TRBV19; length: 16; J: TRBJ2-1; D: TRBD2; CDR3: CASSPLAGGSYNEQFF; DNA: TGTGCCAGTAGTCCCTTAGCGGGGGGTAGCTACAATGAGCAGTTCTTC
size: many; V: TRBV5-1; length: 15; J: TRBJ2-7; D: .; CDR3: CASSLEGLGTREQYF; DNA: TGCGCCAGCAGCTTGGAAGGTTTGGGGACCCGCGAGCAGTACTTC
size: few; V: TRBV28; length: 14; J: TRBJ1-1; D: .; CDR3: CASSPGFGNTEASF; DNA: TGTGCCAGCTCCCCTGGGTTTGGGAACACTGAAGCTTCCTTT
size: many; V: TRBV20-1; length: 13; J: TRBJ1-1; D: TRBD1; CDR3: CSAKAGTGDEAFF; DNA: TGCAGTGCGAAGGCCGGGACAGGGGATGAAGCTTTCTTT
size: many; V: TRBV5-1; length: 16; J: TRBJ2-3; D: TRBD2; CDR3: CASSPAGRQDSDTQYF; DNA: TGCGCCAGCAGCCCAGCGGGACGGCAAGATTCAGATACGCAGTATTTT
size: .; V: TRBV25-1; length: 17; J: TRBJ2-2; D: .; CDR3: CASGASHGTLEDGELFF; DNA: TGTGCCAGCGGTGCCTCACACGGGACCCTTGAAGACGGGGAGCTGTTTTTT
size: .; V: TRBV20-1; length: 11; J: TRBJ2-7; D: .; CDR3: CSARGVREQYF; DNA: TGCAGTGCTAGAGGGGTGCGAGAGCAGTACTTC
size: many; V: TRBV28; length: 17; J: TRBJ1-1; D: TRBD1; CDR3: CASSSPQVTGRNTEAFF; DNA: TGTGCCAGCAGTTCTCCCCAAGTGACAGGGCGGAACACTGAAGCTTTCTTT
size: many; V: TRBV20-1; length: 12; J: TRBJ2-7; D: .; CDR3: CSANLASYEQYF; DNA: TGCAGTGCTAATCTAGCGTCGTACGAGCAGTACTTC
size: many; V: TRBV5-1; length: 14; J: TRBJ1-3; D: .; CDR3: CASSTGNRENTIYF; DNA: TGCGCCAGCAGCACGGGCAACAGGGAAAACACCATATATTTT
size: .; V: TRBV29-1; length: 13; J: TRBJ1-1; D: .; CDR3: CSVERQQNTEAFF; DNA: TGCAGCGTTGAAAGGCAGCAGAACACTGAAGCTTTCTTT
size: many; V: TRBV7-3; length: 18; J: TRBJ2-6; D: .; CDR3: CASSLIAGDPSGANVLTF; DNA: TGTGCCAGCAGCTTAATAGCAGGGGACCCCTCTGGGGCCAACGTCCTGACTTTC
size: many; V: TRBV11-2; length: 16; J: TRBJ2-1; D: TRBD1; CDR3: CASSLFDQGAYNEQFF; DNA: TGTGCCAGCAGCTTATTTGACCAGGGGGCCTACAATGAGCAGTTCTTC
size: many; V: TRBV5-1; length: 14; J: TRBJ2-1; D: .; CDR3: CASSELSGYNEQFF; DNA: TGCGCCAGCAGCGAGTTGAGCGGGTACAATGAGCAGTTCTTC
size: many; V: TRBV11-1; length: 13; J: TRBJ2-7; D: .; CDR3: CASSLVPGPEQYF; DNA: TGTGCCAGCAGCTTAGTGCCAGGGCCCGAGCAGTACTTC
size: few; V: TRBV7-9; length: 16; J: TRBJ1-5; D: TRBD1; CDR3: CASSLVSGGADQPQHF; DNA: TGTGCCAGCAGCTTAGTGTCAGGGGGCGCCGATCAGCCCCAGCATTTT
size: many; V: TRBV5-1; length: 17; J: TRBJ2-5; D: .; CDR3: CASSFGPGQISQETQYF; DNA: TGCGCCAGCAGCTTTGGACCGGGACAAATTTCCCAAGAGACCCAGTACTTC
size: many; V: TRBV20-1; length: 14; J: TRBJ2-5; D: .; CDR3: CSARDRRVMKTQYF; DNA: TGCAGTGCTAGAGACCGGAGGGTCATGAAGACCCAGTACTTC
size: medium-sized; V: TRBV2; length: 16; J: TRBJ2-1; D: TRBD2; CDR3: CASSEGQRGDNNEQFF; DNA: TGTGCCAGCAGTGAAGGCCAGCGGGGGGATAACAATGAGCAGTTCTTC
size: medium-sized; V: TRBV5-4; length: 17; J: TRBJ2-1; D: TRBD2; CDR3: CASSRGGGTPDYNEQFF; DNA: TGTGCCAGCAGTAGGGGCGGGGGGACGCCCGACTACAATGAGCAGTTCTTC
size: many; V: TRBV27; length: 13; J: TRBJ1-1; D: .; CDR3: CASSLGTNTEAFF; DNA: TGTGCCAGCAGTTTAGGGACGAACACTGAAGCTTTCTTT
size: .; V: TRBV6-5; length: 11; J: TRBJ2-3; D: .; CDR3: CASRRTDTQYF; DNA: TGTGCCAGCAGACGCACAGATACGCAGTATTTT
size: .; V: TRBV7-9; length: 14; J: TRBJ2-1; D: .; CDR3: CASSLTDSYSEQFF; DNA: TGCGCCAGCAGCTTAACGGACAGCTACAGTGAGCAGTTCTTC
size: .; V: TRBV11-2; length: 17; J: TRBJ2-3; D: .; CDR3: CASSLAFKGRVGGTQYF; DNA: TGTGCCAGCAGCTTAGCGTTCAAAGGCAGGGTAGGAGGTACGCAGTATTTT
size: many; V: TRBV20-1; length: 16; J: TRBJ2-7; D: TRBD2; CDR3: CSARDAVSERGGEQYF; DNA: TGCAGTGCTAGAGACGCAGTTTCAGAGCGGGGGGGCGAGCAGTACTTC
size: many; V: TRBV6-5; length: 16; J: TRBJ1-6; D: TRBD1; CDR3: CASSQGQGISGSPLHF; DNA: TGTGCCAGCAGTCAGGGACAGGGCATAAGCGGTTCACCCCTCCACTTT
size: many; V: TRBV29-1; length: 11; J: TRBJ1-2; D: .; CDR3: CSGVANYGYTF; DNA: TGCAGCGGAGTGGCCAACTATGGCTACACCTTC
size: many; V: TRBV5-4; length: 16; J: TRBJ2-3; D: TRBD2; CDR3: CASSLSLAAHTDTQYF; DNA: TGTGCCAGCAGCCTCTCACTAGCGGCACACACAGATACGCAGTATTTT
size: many; V: TRBV20-1; length: 14; J: TRBJ2-1; D: TRBD2; CDR3: CSAIGLAERGEQFF; DNA: TGCAGTGCAATAGGGCTAGCGGAGAGAGGGGAGCAGTTCTTC